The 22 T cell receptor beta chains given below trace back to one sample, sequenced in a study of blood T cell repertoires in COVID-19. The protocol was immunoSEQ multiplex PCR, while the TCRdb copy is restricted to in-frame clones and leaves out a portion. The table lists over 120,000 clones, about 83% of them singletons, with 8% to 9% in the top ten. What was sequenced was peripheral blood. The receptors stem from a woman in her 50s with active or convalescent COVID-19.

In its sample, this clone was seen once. For the CDR3, the DNA is TGTGCCAGCAGCCTTAGCCCACAGGAGCTGAACACTGAAGCTTTCTTT. Protein: CASSLSPQELNTEAFF. V usage is TRBV7-9 and J usage is TRBJ1-1; a possible D gene is TRBD1 (5 bases). The germline gives CDR1 SEHNR, CDR2 FQNEAQ (reference sequence). The CDR3 runs 16 residues. The V end lost 5 bases, the J end lost 0 bases, and 16 bases lay between the germline ends.

DNA of the CDR3: TGCGCCAGCACCCTAACGGCAGGGTCGAATGGCTACACCTTC. The encoded protein is CASTLTAGSNGYTF. The J gene is TRBJ1-2, the V gene TRBV5-1; D is perhaps TRBD1 (5 bases). This CDR3 spans 14 amino acids. V shed 6 bases and J shed 6 bases, with 18 bases lying between them. Germline V lookup: CDR1 SGHRS, CDR2 YFSETQ.

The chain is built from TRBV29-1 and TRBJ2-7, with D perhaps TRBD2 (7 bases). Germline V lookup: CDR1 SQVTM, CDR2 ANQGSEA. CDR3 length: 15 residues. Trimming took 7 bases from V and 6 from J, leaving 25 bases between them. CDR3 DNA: TGCAGCGCCGCGAGAGCGGGCGGGGGCGGCGGCGAGCAGTACTTC. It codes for CSAARAGGGGGEQYF.

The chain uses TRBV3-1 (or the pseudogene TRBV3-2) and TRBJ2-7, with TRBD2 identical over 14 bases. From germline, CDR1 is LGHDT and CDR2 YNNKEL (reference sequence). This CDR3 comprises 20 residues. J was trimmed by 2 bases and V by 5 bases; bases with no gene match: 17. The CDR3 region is CASSSTTGTSGRGKAYEQYF. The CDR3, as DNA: TGTGCCAGCAGCTCAACCACCGGGACTAGCGGGAGAGGAAAGGCCTACGAGCAGTACTTC.

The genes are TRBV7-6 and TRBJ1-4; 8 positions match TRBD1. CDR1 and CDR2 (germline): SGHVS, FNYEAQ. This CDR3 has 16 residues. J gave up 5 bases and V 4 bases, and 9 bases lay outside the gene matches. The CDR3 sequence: CASSSGTGPRNEKLFF. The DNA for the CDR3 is TGTGCCAGCAGCTCGGGGACAGGCCCACGGAATGAAAAACTGTTTTTT. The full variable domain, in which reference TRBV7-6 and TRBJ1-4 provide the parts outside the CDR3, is GAGVSQSPRYKVTKRGQDVALRCDPISGHVSLYWYRQALGQGPEFLTYFNYEAQQDKSGLPNDRFSAERPEGSISTLTIQRTEQRDSAMYRCASSSGTGPRNEKLFFGSGTQLSVL.

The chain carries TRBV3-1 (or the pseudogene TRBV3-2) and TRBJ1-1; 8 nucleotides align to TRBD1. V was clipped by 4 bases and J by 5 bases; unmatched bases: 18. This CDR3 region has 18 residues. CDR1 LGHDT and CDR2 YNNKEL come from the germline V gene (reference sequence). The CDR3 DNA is TGTGCCAGCAGCCTCGCCGGGACAGGCCGATACATTTGGACTGAAGCTTTCTTT. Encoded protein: CASSLAGTGRYIWTEAFF.

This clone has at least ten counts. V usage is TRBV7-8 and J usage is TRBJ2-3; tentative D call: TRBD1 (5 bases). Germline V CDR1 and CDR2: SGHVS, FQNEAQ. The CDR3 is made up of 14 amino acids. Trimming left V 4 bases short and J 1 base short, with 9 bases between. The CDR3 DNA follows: TGTGCCAGCAGCTCCCTGACAGGCACAGATACGCAGTATTTT. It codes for CASSSLTGTDTQYF.

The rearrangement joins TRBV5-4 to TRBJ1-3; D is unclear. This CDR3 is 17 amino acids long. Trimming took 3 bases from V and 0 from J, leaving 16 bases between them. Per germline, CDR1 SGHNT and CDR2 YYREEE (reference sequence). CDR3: CASSWNNRVPSGNTIYF. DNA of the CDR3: TGTGCCAGCAGCTGGAACAACAGAGTTCCCTCTGGAAACACCATATATTTT.

In nucleotides, the CDR3 is TGTGCCAGCAGTTACAGAGATAGCAATCAGCCCCAGCATTTT. Amino acids: CASSYRDSNQPQHF. The chain has TRBV6-6 and TRBJ1-5; D ambiguous. This CDR3 has 14 residues. CDR1 is MNHNY and CDR2 is SVGAGI in the germline V gene (reference sequence). Trimming shortened V by 2 bases and J by 0 bases, and 5 bases separated the two germline ends.

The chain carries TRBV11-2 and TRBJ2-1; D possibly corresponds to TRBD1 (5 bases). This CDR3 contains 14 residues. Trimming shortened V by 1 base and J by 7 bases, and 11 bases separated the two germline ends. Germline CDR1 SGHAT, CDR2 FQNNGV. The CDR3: CASSLARVGNEQFF. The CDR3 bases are TGTGCCAGCAGCTTAGCCAGGGTTGGGAATGAGCAGTTCTTC.

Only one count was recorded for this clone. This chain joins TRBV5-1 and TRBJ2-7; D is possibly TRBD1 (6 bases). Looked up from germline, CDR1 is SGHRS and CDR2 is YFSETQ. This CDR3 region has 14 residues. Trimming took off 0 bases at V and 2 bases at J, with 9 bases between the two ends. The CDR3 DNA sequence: TGCGCCAGCAGCTTGGGACAGGAAACCTACGAGCAGTACTTC. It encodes CASSLGQETYEQYF.

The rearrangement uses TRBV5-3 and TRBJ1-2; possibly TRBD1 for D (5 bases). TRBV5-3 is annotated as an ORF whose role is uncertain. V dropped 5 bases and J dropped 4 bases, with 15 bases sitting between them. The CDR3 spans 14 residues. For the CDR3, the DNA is TGTGCCAGAAGATCAGGGAGGAAAGGCTATGGCTACACCTTC. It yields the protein CARRSGRKGYGYTF.

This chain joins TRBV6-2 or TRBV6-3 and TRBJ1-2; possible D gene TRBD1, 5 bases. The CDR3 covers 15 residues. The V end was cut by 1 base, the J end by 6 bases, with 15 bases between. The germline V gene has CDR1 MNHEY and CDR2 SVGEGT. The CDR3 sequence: CASSYFRVPDHGYTF. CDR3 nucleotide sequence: TGTGCCAGCAGTTACTTCAGGGTCCCAGACCATGGCTACACCTTC.

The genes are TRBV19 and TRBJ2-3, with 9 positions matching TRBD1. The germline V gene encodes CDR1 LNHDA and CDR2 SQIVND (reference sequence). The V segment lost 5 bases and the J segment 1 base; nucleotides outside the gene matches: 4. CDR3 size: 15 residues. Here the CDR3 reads CASSRRQGGTDTQYF. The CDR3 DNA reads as TGTGCCAGTAGTCGACGACAGGGGGGCACAGATACGCAGTATTTT. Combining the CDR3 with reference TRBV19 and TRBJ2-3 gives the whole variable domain DGGITQSPKYLFRKEGQNVTLSCEQNLNHDAMYWYRQDPGQGLRLIYYSQIVNDFQKGDIAEGYSVSREKKESFPLTVTSAQKNPTAFYLCASSRRQGGTDTQYFGPGTRLTVL.

CDR3 nucleotides: TGTGCCAGCAGCCCGCGGCCCGCAGGGGACGAGCAGTACTTC. Translated: CASSPRPAGDEQYF. The genes are TRBV3-1 (or the pseudogene TRBV3-2) and TRBJ2-7; D might be TRBD1 (6 bases). V dropped 4 bases and J dropped 5 bases, with 15 bases sitting between them. The germline V gene encodes CDR1 LGHDT and CDR2 YNNKEL (reference sequence). The CDR3 contains 14 residues.

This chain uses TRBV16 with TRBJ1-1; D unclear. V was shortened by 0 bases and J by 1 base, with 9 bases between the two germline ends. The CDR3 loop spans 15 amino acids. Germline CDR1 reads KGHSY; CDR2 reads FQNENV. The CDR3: CASSQSIAGNTEAFF. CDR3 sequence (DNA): TGTGCCAGCAGCCAATCGATCGCAGGGAACACTGAAGCTTTCTTT. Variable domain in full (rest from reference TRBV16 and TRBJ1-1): GEEVAQTPKHLVRGEGQKAKLYCAPIKGHSYVFWYQQVLKNEFKFLISFQNENVFDETGMPKERFSAKCLPNSPCSLEIQATKLEDSAVYFCASSQSIAGNTEAFFGQGTRLTVV.

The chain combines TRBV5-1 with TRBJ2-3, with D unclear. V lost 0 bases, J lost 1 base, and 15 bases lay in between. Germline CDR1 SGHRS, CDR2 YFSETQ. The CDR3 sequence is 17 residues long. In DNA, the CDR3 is TGCGCCAGCAGCTTGGCCTCTAGGTTCCCTGGCACAGATACGCAGTATTTT. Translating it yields CASSLASRFPGTDTQYF.

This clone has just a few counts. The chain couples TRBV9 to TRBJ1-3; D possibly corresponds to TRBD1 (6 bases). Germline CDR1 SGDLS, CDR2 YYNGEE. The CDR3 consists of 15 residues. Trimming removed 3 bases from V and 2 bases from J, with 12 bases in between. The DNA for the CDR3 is TGTGCCAGCAGCGCCTCACAGGGCCCTGGAAACACCATATATTTT. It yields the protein CASSASQGPGNTIYF. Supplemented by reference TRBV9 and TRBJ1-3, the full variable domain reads DSGVTQTPKHLITATGQRVTLRCSPRSGDLSVYWYQQSLDQGLQFLIQYYNGEERAKGNILERFSAQQFPDLHSELNLSSLELGDSALYFCASSASQGPGNTIYFGEGSWLTVV.

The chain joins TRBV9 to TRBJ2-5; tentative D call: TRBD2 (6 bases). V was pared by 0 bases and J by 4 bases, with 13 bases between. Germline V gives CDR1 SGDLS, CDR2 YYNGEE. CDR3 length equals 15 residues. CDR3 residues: CASSVGSGGVETQYF. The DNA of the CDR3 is TGTGCCAGCAGCGTAGGAAGTGGCGGGGTAGAGACCCAGTACTTC.

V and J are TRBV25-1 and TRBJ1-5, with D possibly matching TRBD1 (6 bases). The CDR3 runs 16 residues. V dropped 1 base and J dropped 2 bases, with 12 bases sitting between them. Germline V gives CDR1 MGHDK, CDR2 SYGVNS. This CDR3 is CASSESTRGGNQPQHF. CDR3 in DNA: TGTGCCAGCAGTGAATCTACCAGGGGAGGCAATCAGCCCCAGCATTTT.

This CDR3 is CASSSLLPTASGGYGYTF. The CDR3 DNA reads as TGCGCCAGCAGCTCACTCCTTCCGACAGCCTCCGGGGGATATGGCTACACCTTC. The rearrangement links TRBV5-1 to TRBJ1-2, with D perhaps matching TRBD1 (5 bases). The germline CDR1 and CDR2 sequences are SGHRS and YFSETQ. Trimming shortened V by 3 bases and J by 5 bases, and 26 bases separated the two germline ends. This CDR3 spans 18 amino acids.

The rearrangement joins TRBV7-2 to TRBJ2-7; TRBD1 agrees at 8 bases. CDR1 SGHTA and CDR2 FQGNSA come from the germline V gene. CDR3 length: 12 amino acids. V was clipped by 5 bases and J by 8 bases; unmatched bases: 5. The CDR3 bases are TGTGCCAGCAGCCGAGGACAGGGCAAGCAGTACTTC. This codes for CASSRGQGKQYF.